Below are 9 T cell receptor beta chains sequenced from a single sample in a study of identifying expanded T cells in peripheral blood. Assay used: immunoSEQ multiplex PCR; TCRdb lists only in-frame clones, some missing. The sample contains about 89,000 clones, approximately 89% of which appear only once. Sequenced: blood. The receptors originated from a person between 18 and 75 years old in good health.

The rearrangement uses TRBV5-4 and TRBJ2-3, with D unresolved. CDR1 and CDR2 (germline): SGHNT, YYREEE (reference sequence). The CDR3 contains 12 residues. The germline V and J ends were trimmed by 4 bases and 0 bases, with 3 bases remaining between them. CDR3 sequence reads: CASSLSTDTQYF. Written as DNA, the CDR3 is TGTGCCAGCAGCCTCAGCACAGATACGCAGTATTTT.

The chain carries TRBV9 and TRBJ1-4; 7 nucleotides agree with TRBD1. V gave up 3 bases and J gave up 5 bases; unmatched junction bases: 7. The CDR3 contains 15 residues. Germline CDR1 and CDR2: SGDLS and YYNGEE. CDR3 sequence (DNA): TGTGCCAGCAGCGCAAGGACAGGTACAAATGAAAAACTGTTTTTT. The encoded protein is CASSARTGTNEKLFF. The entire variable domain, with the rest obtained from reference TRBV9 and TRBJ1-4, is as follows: DSGVTQTPKHLITATGQRVTLRCSPRSGDLSVYWYQQSLDQGLQFLIQYYNGEERAKGNILERFSAQQFPDLHSELNLSSLELGDSALYFCASSARTGTNEKLFFGSGTQLSVL.

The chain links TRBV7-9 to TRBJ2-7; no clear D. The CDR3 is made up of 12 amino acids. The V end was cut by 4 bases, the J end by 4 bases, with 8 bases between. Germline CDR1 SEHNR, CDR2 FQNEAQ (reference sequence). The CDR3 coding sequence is TGTGCCAGCAGCTCATCCCATTACGAGCAGTACTTC. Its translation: CASSSSHYEQYF. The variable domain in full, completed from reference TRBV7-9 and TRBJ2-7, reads DTGVSQNPRHKITKRGQNVTFRCDPISEHNRLYWYRQTLGQGPEFLTYFQNEAQLEKSRLLSDRFSAERPKGSFSTLEIQRTEQGDSAMYLCASSSSHYEQYFGPGTRLTVT.

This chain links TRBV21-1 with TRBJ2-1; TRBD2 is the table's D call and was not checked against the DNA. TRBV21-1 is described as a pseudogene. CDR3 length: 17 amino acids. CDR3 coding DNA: TGTGCCAGCAGCAAAGGTCCGGGGGAGCACTCCTACAATGAGCAGTTCTTC. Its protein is CASSKGPGEHSYNEQFF.

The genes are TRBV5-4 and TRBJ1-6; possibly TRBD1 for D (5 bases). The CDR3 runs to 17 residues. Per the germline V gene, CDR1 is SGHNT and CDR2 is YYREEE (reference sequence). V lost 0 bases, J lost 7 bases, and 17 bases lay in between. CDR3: CASSLGGLAGNNSPLHF. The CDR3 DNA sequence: TGTGCCAGCAGCTTGGGCGGACTTGCAGGGAACAATTCACCCCTCCACTTT.

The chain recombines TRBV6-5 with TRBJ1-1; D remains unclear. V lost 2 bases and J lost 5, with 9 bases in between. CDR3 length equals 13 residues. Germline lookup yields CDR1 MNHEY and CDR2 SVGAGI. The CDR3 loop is CASSYREGTEAFF. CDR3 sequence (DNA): TGTGCCAGCAGTTACAGAGAGGGAACTGAAGCTTTCTTT.

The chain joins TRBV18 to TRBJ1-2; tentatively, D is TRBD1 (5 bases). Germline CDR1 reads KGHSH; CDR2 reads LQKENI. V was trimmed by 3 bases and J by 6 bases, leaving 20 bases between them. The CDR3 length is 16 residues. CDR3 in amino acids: CASSPPPSGTSHGYTF. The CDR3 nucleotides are TGTGCCAGCTCACCTCCGCCTTCCGGGACGAGTCATGGCTACACCTTC.

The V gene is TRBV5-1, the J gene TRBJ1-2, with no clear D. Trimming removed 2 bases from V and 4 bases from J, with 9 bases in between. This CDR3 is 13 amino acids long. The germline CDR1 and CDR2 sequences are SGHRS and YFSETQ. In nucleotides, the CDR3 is TGCGCCAGCAGCTTTCAGCCCTCCTATGGCTACACCTTC. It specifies CASSFQPSYGYTF.

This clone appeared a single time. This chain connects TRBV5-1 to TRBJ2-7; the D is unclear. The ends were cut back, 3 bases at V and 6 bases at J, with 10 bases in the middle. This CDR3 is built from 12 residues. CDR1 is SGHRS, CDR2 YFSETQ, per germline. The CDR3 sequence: CASSSPTAEQYF. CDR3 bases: TGCGCCAGCAGCTCGCCCACCGCCGAGCAGTACTTC.